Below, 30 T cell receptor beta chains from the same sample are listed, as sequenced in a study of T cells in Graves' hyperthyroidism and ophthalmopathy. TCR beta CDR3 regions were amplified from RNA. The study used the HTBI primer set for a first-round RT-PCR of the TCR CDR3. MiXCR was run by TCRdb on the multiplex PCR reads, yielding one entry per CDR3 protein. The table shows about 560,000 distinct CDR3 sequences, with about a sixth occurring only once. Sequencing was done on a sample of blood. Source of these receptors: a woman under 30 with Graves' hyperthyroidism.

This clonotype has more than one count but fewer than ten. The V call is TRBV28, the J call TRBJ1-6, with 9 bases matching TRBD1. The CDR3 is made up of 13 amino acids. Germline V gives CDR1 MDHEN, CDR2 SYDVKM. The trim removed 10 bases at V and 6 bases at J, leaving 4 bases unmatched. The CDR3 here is CANQGQGNSPLHF. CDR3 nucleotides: TGTGCCAACCAGGGACAGGGTAATTCACCCCTCCACTTT.

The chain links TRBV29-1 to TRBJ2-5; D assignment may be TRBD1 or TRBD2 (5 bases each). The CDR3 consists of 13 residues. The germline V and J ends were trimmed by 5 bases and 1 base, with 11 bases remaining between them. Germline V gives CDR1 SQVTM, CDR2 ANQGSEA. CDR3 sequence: CSVRRDGQETQYF. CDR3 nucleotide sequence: TGCAGCGTTCGCCGGGACGGCCAAGAGACCCAGTACTTC.

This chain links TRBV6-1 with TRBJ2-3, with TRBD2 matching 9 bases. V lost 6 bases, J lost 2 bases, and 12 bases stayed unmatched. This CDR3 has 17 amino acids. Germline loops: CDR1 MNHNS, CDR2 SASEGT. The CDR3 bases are TGTGCCAGCAGACAGCGGGGGGAAGAAATGAACACAGATACGCAGTATTTT. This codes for CASRQRGEEMNTDTQYF.

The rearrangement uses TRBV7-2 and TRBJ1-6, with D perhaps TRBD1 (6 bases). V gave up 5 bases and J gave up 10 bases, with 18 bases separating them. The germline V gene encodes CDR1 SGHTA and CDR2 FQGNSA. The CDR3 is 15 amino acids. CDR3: CASSLDPDRSSPLHF. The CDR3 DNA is TGTGCCAGCAGCCTGGACCCTGACAGGTCCTCACCCCTCCACTTT.

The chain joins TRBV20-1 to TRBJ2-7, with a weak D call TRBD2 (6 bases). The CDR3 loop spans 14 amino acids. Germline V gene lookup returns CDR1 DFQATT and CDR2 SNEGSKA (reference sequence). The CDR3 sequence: CSYHAGLPSYEQYF. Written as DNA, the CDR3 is TGCAGCTATCATGCGGGGCTTCCCTCCTACGAGCAGTACTTC.

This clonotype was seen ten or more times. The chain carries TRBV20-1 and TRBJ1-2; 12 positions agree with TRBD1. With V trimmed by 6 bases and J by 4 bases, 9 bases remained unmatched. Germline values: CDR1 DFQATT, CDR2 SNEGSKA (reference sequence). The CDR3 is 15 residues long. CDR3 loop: CSANTGTGGRYGYTF. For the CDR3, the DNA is TGCAGTGCAAATACCGGGACAGGGGGCCGCTATGGCTACACCTTC.

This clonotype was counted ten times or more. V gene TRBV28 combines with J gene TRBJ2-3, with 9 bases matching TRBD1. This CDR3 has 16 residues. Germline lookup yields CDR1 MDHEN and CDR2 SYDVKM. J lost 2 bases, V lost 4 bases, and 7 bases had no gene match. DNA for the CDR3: TGTGCCAGCAGTTCAACCGGGACAGGGTTCACAGATACGCAGTATTTT. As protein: CASSSTGTGFTDTQYF.

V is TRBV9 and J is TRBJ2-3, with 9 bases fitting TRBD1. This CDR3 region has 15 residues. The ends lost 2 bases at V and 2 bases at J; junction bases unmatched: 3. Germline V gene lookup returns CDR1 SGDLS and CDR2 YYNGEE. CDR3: CASSVTGGDTDTQYF. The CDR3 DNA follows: TGTGCCAGCAGCGTCACAGGGGGCGACACAGATACGCAGTATTTT.

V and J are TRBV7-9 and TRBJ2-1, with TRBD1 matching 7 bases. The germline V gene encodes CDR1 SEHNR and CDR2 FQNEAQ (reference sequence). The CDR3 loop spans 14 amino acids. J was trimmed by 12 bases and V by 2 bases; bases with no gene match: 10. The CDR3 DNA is TGTGCCAGCAGCTTATCCATAACAGGGGAGTCGCAGTTCTTC. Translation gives CASSLSITGESQFF.

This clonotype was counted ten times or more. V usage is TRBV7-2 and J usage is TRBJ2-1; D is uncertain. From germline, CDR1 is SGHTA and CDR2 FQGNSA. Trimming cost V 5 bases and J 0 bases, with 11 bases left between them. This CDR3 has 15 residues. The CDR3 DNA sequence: TGTGCCAGCAGCCTATTCCCCAGCTCCTACAATGAGCAGTTCTTC. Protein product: CASSLFPSSYNEQFF.

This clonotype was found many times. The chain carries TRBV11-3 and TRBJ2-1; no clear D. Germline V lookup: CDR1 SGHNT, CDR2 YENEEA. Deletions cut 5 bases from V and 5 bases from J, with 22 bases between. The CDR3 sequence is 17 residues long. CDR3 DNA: TGTGCCAGCAGCCTAAGTAGGCGCAGAGTACTTAACAATGAGCAGTTCTTC. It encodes CASSLSRRRVLNNEQFF.

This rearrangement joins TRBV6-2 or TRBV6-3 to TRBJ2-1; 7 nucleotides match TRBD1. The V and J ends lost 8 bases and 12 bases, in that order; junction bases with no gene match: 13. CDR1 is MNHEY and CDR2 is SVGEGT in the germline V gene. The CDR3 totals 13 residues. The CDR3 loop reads CASGDRAYAGQFF. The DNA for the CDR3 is TGTGCCAGCGGTGACAGGGCCTATGCAGGGCAGTTCTTC.

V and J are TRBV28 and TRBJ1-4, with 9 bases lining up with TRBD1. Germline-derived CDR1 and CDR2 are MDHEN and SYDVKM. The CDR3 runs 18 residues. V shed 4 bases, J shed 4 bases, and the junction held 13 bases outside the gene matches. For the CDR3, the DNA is TGTGCCAGCAGTTCGTCCCGGGACAGGGCCGTTTTTAATGAAAAACTGTTTTTT. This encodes CASSSSRDRAVFNEKLFF.

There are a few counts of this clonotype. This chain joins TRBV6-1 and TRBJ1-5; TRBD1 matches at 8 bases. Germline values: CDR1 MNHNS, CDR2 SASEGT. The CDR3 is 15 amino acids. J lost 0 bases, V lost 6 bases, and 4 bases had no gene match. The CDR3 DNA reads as TGTGCCAGCAGGGACAGGGTCTATAGCAATCAGCCCCAGCATTTT. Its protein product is CASRDRVYSNQPQHF.

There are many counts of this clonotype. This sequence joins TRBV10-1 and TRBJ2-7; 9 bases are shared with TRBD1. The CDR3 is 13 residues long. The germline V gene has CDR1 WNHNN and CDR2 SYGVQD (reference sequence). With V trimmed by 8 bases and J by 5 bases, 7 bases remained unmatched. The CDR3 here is CASCGTGCHEQYF. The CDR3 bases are TGCGCCAGCTGCGGGACAGGGTGCCACGAGCAGTACTTC.

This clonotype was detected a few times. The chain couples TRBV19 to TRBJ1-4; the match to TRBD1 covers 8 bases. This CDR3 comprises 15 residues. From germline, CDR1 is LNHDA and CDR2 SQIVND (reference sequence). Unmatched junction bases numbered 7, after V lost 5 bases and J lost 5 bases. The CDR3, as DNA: TGTGCCAGTAGTCCGCGACAGGGGCTCAATGAAAAACTGTTTTTT. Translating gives CASSPRQGLNEKLFF.

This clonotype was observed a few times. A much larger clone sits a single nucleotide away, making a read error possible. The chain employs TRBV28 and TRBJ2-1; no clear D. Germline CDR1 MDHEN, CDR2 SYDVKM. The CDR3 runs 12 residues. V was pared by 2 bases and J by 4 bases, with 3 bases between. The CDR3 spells CASSLPYNEQFF. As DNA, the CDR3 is TGTGCCAGCAGTTTACCTTACAATGAGCAGTTCTTC.

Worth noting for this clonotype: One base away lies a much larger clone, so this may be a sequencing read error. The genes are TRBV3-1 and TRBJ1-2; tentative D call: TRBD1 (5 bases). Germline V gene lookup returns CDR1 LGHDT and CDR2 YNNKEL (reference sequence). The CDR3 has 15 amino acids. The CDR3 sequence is CASSQSPQGNYGYAF. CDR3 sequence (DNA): TGTGCCAGCAGCCAATCCCCTCAGGGAAACTATGGCTACGCCTTC. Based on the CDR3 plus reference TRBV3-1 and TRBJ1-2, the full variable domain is DTAVSQTPKYLVTQMGNDKSIKCEQNLGHDTMYWYKQDSKKFLKIMFSYNNKELIINETVPNRFSPKSPDKAHLNLHINSLELGDSAVYFCASSQSPQGNYGYAFGSGTRLTVV.

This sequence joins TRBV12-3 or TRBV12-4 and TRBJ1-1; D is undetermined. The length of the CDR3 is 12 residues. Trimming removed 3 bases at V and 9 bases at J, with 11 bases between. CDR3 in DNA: TGTGCCAGCAGTTTGTATGGCGTGAAAGCTTTCTTT. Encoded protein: CASSLYGVKAFF.

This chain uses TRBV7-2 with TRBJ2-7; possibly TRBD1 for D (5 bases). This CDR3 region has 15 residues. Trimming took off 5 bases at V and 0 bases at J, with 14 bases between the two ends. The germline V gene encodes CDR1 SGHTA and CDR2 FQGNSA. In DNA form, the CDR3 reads TGTGCCAGCAGCCTTCAGGGAAAGGGCTCCTACGAGCAGTACTTC. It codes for CASSLQGKGSYEQYF.

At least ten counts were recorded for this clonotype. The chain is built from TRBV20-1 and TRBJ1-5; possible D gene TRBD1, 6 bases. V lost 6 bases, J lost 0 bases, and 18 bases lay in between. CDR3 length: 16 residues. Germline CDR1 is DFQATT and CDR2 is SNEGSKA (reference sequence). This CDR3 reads CSAGWGGILSNQPQHF. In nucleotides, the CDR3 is TGCAGTGCGGGGTGGGGGGGCATCCTTAGCAATCAGCCCCAGCATTTT.

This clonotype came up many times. CDR3 residues: CASSLYGGRAYEQYF. The CDR3 nucleotides are TGTGCCAGCAGTTTATACGGCGGGAGGGCTTACGAGCAGTACTTC. The rearrangement links TRBV27 to TRBJ2-7, with 9 bases identical to TRBD2. Germline trimming cut 1 base from V and 4 bases from J; bases unmatched to any gene: 5. CDR1 and CDR2 (germline): MNHEY, SMNVEV (reference sequence). The CDR3 is 15 amino acids.

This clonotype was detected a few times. The CDR3 loop reads CASSIRGRWETQYF. The CDR3, as DNA: TGTGCCAGTAGTATAAGGGGGCGCTGGGAGACCCAGTACTTC. This chain joins TRBV19 and TRBJ2-5, with 7 bases matching TRBD1. CDR1 LNHDA and CDR2 SQIVND come from the germline V gene (reference sequence). The CDR3 spans 14 residues. J gave up 5 bases and V 2 bases, and 5 bases lay outside the gene matches.

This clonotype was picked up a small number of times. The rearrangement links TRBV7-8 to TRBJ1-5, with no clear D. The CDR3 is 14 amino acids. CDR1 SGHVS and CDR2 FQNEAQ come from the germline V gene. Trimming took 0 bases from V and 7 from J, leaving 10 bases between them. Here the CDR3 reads CASSLAHSGQPQHF. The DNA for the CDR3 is TGTGCCAGCAGCTTAGCGCACAGTGGCCAGCCCCAGCATTTT.

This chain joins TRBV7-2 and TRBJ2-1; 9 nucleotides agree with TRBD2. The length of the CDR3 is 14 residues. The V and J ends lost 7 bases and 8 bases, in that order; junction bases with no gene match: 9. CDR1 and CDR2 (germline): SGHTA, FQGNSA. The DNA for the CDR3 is TGTGCCAGCACCAAGGGACTAGCTTACGATGAGCAGTTCTTC. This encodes CASTKGLAYDEQFF.

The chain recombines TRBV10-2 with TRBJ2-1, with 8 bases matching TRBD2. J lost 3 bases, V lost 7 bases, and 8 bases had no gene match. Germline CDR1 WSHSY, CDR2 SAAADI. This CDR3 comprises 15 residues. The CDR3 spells CASKIESGSYNEQFF. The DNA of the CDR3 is TGCGCCAGCAAGATAGAAAGCGGGAGCTACAATGAGCAGTTCTTC.

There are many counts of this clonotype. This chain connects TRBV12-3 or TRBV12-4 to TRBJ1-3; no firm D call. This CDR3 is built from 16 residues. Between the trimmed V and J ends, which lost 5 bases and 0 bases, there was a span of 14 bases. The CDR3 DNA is TGTGCCAGCAGTCCCCCTATACCTGACTCTGGAAACACCATATATTTT. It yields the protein CASSPPIPDSGNTIYF.

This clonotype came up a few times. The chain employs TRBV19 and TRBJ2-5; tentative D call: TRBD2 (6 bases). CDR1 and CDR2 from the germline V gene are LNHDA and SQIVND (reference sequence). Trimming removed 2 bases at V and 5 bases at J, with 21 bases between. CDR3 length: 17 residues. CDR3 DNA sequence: TGTGCCAGTAGTATACATTCCGAACGACTAGGGAGGGAGACCCAGTACTTC. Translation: CASSIHSERLGRETQYF. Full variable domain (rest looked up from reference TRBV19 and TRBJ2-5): DGGITQSPKYLFRKEGQNVTLSCEQNLNHDAMYWYRQDPGQGLRLIYYSQIVNDFQKGDIAEGYSVSREKKESFPLTVTSAQKNPTAFYLCASSIHSERLGRETQYFGPGTRLLVL.

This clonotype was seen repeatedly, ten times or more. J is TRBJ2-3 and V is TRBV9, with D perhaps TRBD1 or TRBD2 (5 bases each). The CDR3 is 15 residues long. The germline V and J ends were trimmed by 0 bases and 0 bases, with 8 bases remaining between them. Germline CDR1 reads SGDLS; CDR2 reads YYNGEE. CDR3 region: CASSVGGSSTDTQYF. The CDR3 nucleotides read TGTGCCAGCAGCGTAGGGGGGTCTAGCACAGATACGCAGTATTTT.

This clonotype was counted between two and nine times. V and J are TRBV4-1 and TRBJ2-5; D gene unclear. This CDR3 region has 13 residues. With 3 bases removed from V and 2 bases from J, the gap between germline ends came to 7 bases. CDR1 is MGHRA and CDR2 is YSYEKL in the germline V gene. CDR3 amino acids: CASSQQVQETQYF. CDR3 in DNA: TGCGCCAGCAGCCAGCAGGTTCAAGAGACCCAGTACTTC.